This T cell receptor (beta chain) was sequenced in a study of molecular identifiers for immune sequencing clone quantification. Background on the study: RNA from around 20,000 or 100,000 naive CD8 cells was split five ways in replicates, with four sequenced.

Sorted naive CD8 T cells were those defined as CD8+CD4-CCR7+CD45RA+. The use of previously described methods and listed TCR primers produced the bulk TCR libraries. TCRdb independently ran MiXCR on the PCR reads; one entry per CDR3 protein. The sample lists about 40,000 distinct CDR3 sequences; roughly a fifth were seen once. Many counts were recorded for this clonotype. Germline-derived CDR1 and CDR2 are SEHNR and FQNEAQ (reference sequence). CDR3 length: 15 amino acids. V gave up 6 bases and J gave up 4 bases; unmatched junction bases: 5. The chain joins TRBV7-9 to TRBJ2-1, with 11 bases that match TRBD1. This sequence was found in a human donor in good health. Some libraries in this study had Jurkat cell RNA spiked in. Sequenced input: naive CD8+ T cells from blood, with Jurkat cell RNA spiked in. Subset reported: FACS-sorted CD8+CD4-CCR7+CD45RA+ naive T cells. CDR3 sequence reads: CASSRGDRGYNEQFF. The CDR3, as DNA: TGTGCCAGCAGTCGTGGGGACAGGGGGTACAATGAGCAGTTCTTC.